The 9 T cell receptor beta chains given below trace back to one sample, sequenced in a study of T cell repertoires and HLA-DP antigens (dated by TCRdb to 2016 to 2019). The method behind the library was the immunoSEQ multiplex PCR assay. TCRdb retrieved this table from immuneACCESS and kept in-frame rearrangements only. Not all clones are present; in checked studies, unresolved V genes account for under half, and no reason is known for the remainder. Within this sample are roughly 120,000 clones, with around 92% of them counted one time only. The ten biggest clones cover more than 0.25% of the sample. Their antigen targets remain unknown. The sequenced material came from CD4+ T cells from PBMCs. These TCRs come from a woman in her late teens or twenties in good health and CMV-seronegative.

V gene TRBV7-9 combines with J gene TRBJ2-7; the D is unclear. In germline, CDR1 is SEHNR, CDR2 FQNEAQ (reference sequence). The CDR3 contains 14 residues. V lost 4 bases and J lost 0, with 10 bases in between. This chain's CDR3 is CASSSRTSSYEQYF. Written as DNA, the CDR3 is TGTGCCAGCAGCTCAAGGACGTCCTCCTACGAGCAGTACTTC. The full variable domain, rest sourced from reference TRBV7-9 and TRBJ2-7, is DTGVSQNPRHKITKRGQNVTFRCDPISEHNRLYWYRQTLGQGPEFLTYFQNEAQLEKSRLLSDRFSAERPKGSFSTLEIQRTEQGDSAMYLCASSSRTSSYEQYFGPGTRLTVT.

The chain is built from TRBV18 and TRBJ2-3; D unresolved. Trimming left V 0 bases short and J 2 bases short, with 3 bases between. Germline V lookup: CDR1 KGHSH, CDR2 LQKENI. This CDR3 has 13 amino acids. The CDR3 DNA reads as TGTGCCAGCTCACCACCCAACACAGATACGCAGTATTTT. The encoded protein is CASSPPNTDTQYF.

The chain has TRBV2 and TRBJ2-4; 7 bases map to TRBD2. This CDR3 has 15 residues. Germline CDR1 and CDR2: SNHLY and FYNNEI. V dropped 0 bases and J dropped 14; count of bases not matched to a gene: 13. The CDR3 nucleotides are TGTGCCAGCAGTGAAGCCCTGTTGGGCGGGGGTTCCAAGTACTTC. Its protein is CASSEALLGGGSKYF.

The chain combines TRBV5-4 with TRBJ1-4, with 8 bases lining up with TRBD1. The germline V gene encodes CDR1 SGHNT and CDR2 YYREEE (reference sequence). This CDR3 has 17 amino acids. The trim removed 0 bases at V and 2 bases at J, leaving 6 bases unmatched. The CDR3 DNA follows: TGTGCCAGCAGCTTGGGGACAGGGAAGCCGACTAATGAAAAACTGTTTTTT. Translated, it gives CASSLGTGKPTNEKLFF.

The chain is built from TRBV6-5 and TRBJ2-7; TRBD2 matches 10 bases. CDR1 and CDR2 (germline): MNHEY, SVGAGI. The CDR3 loop spans 15 amino acids. V lost 3 bases, J lost 4 bases, and 6 bases stayed unmatched. CDR3 amino acids: CASSYDPSGSYEQYF. CDR3 coding DNA: TGTGCCAGCAGTTATGATCCTAGCGGGAGTTACGAGCAGTACTTC.

V usage is TRBV7-2 and J usage is TRBJ2-1, with a tentative D call TRBD2 (5 bases). The ends were cut back, 1 base at V and 7 bases at J, with 14 bases in the middle. Per germline, CDR1 SGHTA and CDR2 FQGNSA. CDR3 length equals 15 residues. CDR3 loop: CASSLVRAPLNEQFF. The DNA for the CDR3 is TGTGCCAGCAGCTTAGTGAGGGCTCCCTTGAATGAGCAGTTCTTC.

V gene TRBV7-2 combines with J gene TRBJ2-3, with TRBD2 identical over 10 bases. CDR3 size: 17 residues. Germline CDR1 and CDR2: SGHTA and FQGNSA. V gave up 6 bases and J gave up 6 bases; unmatched junction bases: 15. The CDR3 sequence is CASSPSGGAYWLDTQYF. CDR3 DNA: TGTGCCAGCAGTCCCAGCGGGGGGGCATATTGGCTGGATACGCAGTATTTT.

This chain uses TRBV18 with TRBJ2-2; a possible D gene is TRBD2 (5 bases). Germline CDR1 is KGHSH and CDR2 is LQKENI. The V and J ends lost 0 bases and 5 bases respectively, with 13 bases between them. The CDR3 consists of 16 residues. The CDR3 reads CASSPPSVGRTGELFF. For the CDR3, the DNA is TGTGCCAGCTCACCACCTAGCGTAGGGAGAACCGGGGAGCTGTTTTTT. The full variable domain, its missing parts supplied by reference TRBV18 and TRBJ2-2, is NAGVMQNPRHLVRRRGQEARLRCSPMKGHSHVYWYRQLPEEGLKFMVYLQKENIIDESGMPKERFSAEFPKEGPSILRIQQVVRGDSAAYFCASSPPSVGRTGELFFGEGSRLTVL.

The chain combines TRBV6-6 with TRBJ2-7; 7 nucleotides match TRBD1. The CDR3 consists of 13 residues. From germline, CDR1 is MNHNY and CDR2 SVGAGI (reference sequence). Trimming cost V 2 bases and J 3 bases; bases outside gene matches: 1. The CDR3 protein is CASSYGTDYEQYV. In nucleotides, the CDR3 is TGTGCCAGCAGTTACGGGACAGACTACGAGCAGTACGTC.